What follows are 28 T cell receptor beta chains derived from one specimen sequenced in a study of T cells in localized non-small cell lung cancer. Assay: immunoSEQ multiplex PCR; the TCRdb copy retains only in-frame clones and omits some. This table holds 18,000 or so clones, roughly 90% found once. Sample: peripheral blood, taken before any cancer treatment. The receptor source for this set is a man aged 40 to 70 with stage I lung adenocarcinoma.

This sequence joins TRBV19 and TRBJ1-2; 9 nucleotides match TRBD1. CDR3 length: 15 residues. Looked up from germline, CDR1 is LNHDA and CDR2 is SQIVND (reference sequence). V lost 9 bases to trimming and J lost 3 bases; unmatched junction nucleotides: 11. The CDR3 loop reads CASGDRDRDHYGYTF. For the CDR3, the DNA is TGTGCCAGCGGGGACCGGGACAGGGATCACTATGGCTACACCTTC.

This clone was detected once. The chain employs TRBV28 and TRBJ1-3; D is unresolved. CDR3 length: 13 residues. CDR1 MDHEN and CDR2 SYDVKM come from the germline V gene. Trimming shortened V by 6 bases and J by 0 bases, and 6 bases separated the two germline ends. DNA for the CDR3: TGTGCCAGCAGAGAGATCTCTGGAAACACCATATATTTT. Encoded protein: CASREISGNTIYF.

Regarding this clone: Other DNA sequences in this specimen translate into the identical CDR3. The chain recombines TRBV18 with TRBJ2-3, with D unresolved. The CDR3 is 12 residues long. Germline lookup yields CDR1 KGHSH and CDR2 LQKENI. The ends were cut back, 2 bases at V and 0 bases at J, with 0 bases in the middle. DNA of the CDR3: TGTGCCAGCTCACCAAGCACAGATACGCAGTATTTT. This translates into CASSPSTDTQYF.

V gene TRBV10-3 combines with J gene TRBJ2-2; D is unresolved. The CDR3 totals 14 residues. Germline CDR1 ENHRY, CDR2 SYGVKD. Trimming left V 9 bases short and J 0 bases short, with 11 bases between. The CDR3 loop reads CAIRSSTNTGELFF. CDR3 nucleotide sequence: TGTGCCATTCGGAGCTCCACGAACACCGGGGAGCTGTTTTTT.

The V and J genes are TRBV6-1 and TRBJ2-5; 7 bases agree with TRBD1. CDR1 and CDR2 (germline): MNHNS, SASEGT. V gave up 2 bases and J gave up 3 bases; unmatched junction bases: 18. CDR3 length: 19 amino acids. In nucleotides, the CDR3 is TGTGCCAGCAGTGAAAGATCGCCGGGACAGTCAGCGTACAAAGAGACCCAGTACTTC. Translation: CASSERSPGQSAYKETQYF.

The chain recombines TRBV5-4 with TRBJ2-7; D possibly corresponds to TRBD1 (6 bases). There are 16 residues in the CDR3. CDR1 SGHNT and CDR2 YYREEE come from the germline V gene (reference sequence). V shed 4 bases and J shed 0 bases, with 17 bases lying between them. The CDR3 spells CASSGGTDRDSYEQYF. The CDR3 DNA is TGTGCCAGCAGCGGGGGAACGGACAGAGACTCCTACGAGCAGTACTTC.

The chain is built from TRBV28 and TRBJ1-1; D gene unclear. This CDR3 has 12 amino acids. Germline CDR1 reads MDHEN; CDR2 reads SYDVKM. The germline V and J ends were trimmed by 5 bases and 10 bases, with 14 bases remaining between them. In DNA form, the CDR3 reads TGTGCCAGCAGTCCCTCTCCTTGGTCAGCTTTCTTT. This codes for CASSPSPWSAFF.

The rearrangement links TRBV5-1 to TRBJ2-2, with TRBD1 identical over 10 bases. The germline V gene has CDR1 SGHRS and CDR2 YFSETQ. The CDR3 extends over 17 amino acids. Trimming took 2 bases from V and 5 from J; bases not matched to a gene: 9. CDR3 in DNA: TGCGCCAGCAGCTTTCCGGGACAGGGGATGGGAACCGGGGAGCTGTTTTTT. It encodes CASSFPGQGMGTGELFF. Together with reference TRBV5-1 and TRBJ2-2, the CDR3 gives the full variable domain: KAGVTQTPRYLIKTRGQQVTLSCSPISGHRSVSWYQQTPGQGLQFLFEYFSETQRNKGNFPGRFSGRQFSNSRSEMNVSTLELGDSALYLCASSFPGQGMGTGELFFGEGSRLTVL.

The table lists this clone with a few counts. This chain links TRBV2 with TRBJ2-4; D is possibly TRBD1 (6 bases). This CDR3 has 12 amino acids. The germline V gene has CDR1 SNHLY and CDR2 FYNNEI. The V and J ends lost 8 bases and 4 bases respectively, with 9 bases between them. CDR3 residues: CASLDSKNIQYF. The CDR3 DNA reads TGTGCCAGCTTGGACAGTAAAAACATTCAGTACTTC.

The rearrangement uses TRBV27 and TRBJ2-1; 7 bases agree with TRBD2. The V gene's germline CDR1 is MNHEY and CDR2 SMNVEV (reference sequence). J was trimmed by 7 bases and V by 6 bases; bases with no gene match: 12. The CDR3 sequence is 15 residues long. The CDR3 sequence is CASRPSGEGPNEQFF. CDR3 in DNA: TGTGCCAGCAGACCATCGGGGGAGGGCCCTAATGAGCAGTTCTTC.

This chain connects TRBV2 to TRBJ2-7, with a possible D match to TRBD2 (6 bases). The CDR3 extends over 15 amino acids. With 6 bases removed from V and 0 bases from J, the gap between germline ends came to 15 bases. Looked up from germline, CDR1 is SNHLY and CDR2 is FYNNEI. The CDR3 sequence is CASSPRDFSSYEQYF. In nucleotides, the CDR3 is TGTGCCAGCAGCCCGAGGGACTTTAGCTCCTACGAGCAGTACTTC. The full variable domain, rest sourced from reference TRBV2 and TRBJ2-7, is EPEVTQTPSHQVTQMGQEVILRCVPISNHLYFYWYRQILGQKVEFLVSFYNNEISEKSEIFDDQFSVERPDGSNFTLKIRSTKLEDSAMYFCASSPRDFSSYEQYFGPGTRLTVT.

The chain employs TRBV5-1 and TRBJ2-3; 9 bases fit TRBD1. Unmatched junction bases numbered 6, after V lost 3 bases and J lost 4 bases. The CDR3 runs 15 residues. Germline CDR1 reads SGHRS; CDR2 reads YFSETQ. CDR3 in DNA: TGCGCCAGCAGCTCCACAGGGGGCTATTCAGATACGCAGTATTTT. It encodes CASSSTGGYSDTQYF.

J is TRBJ2-3 and V is TRBV19; TRBD2 is a possible D gene (6 bases). The CDR3 contains 17 residues. The V and J ends lost 6 bases and 6 bases respectively, with 25 bases between them. Germline lookup yields CDR1 LNHDA and CDR2 SQIVND (reference sequence). The CDR3 bases are TGTGCCAGTAGAACACCCCCCGGGGAGTCGGCGGGGGATACGCAGTATTTT. Residues: CASRTPPGESAGDTQYF.

The chain combines TRBV6-1 with TRBJ2-7; 11 bases align to TRBD1. The CDR3 is made up of 13 amino acids. V gave up 8 bases and J gave up 2 bases; unmatched junction bases: 2. Germline V CDR1 and CDR2: MNHNS, SASEGT. CDR3 in amino acids: CASRDRGTYEQYF. CDR3 nucleotide sequence: TGTGCCAGCCGGGACAGGGGGACCTACGAGCAGTACTTC.

This clone occurred once. The V gene is TRBV18, the J gene TRBJ1-3; the D gene is possibly TRBD1 (5 bases). The germline V gene has CDR1 KGHSH and CDR2 LQKENI. The CDR3 sequence is 17 residues long. V was shortened by 3 bases and J by 0 bases, with 15 bases between the two germline ends. In DNA, the CDR3 is TGTGCCAGCTCACCGGGCAGGGTGGTCATCTCTGGAAACACCATATATTTT. This gives the protein CASSPGRVVISGNTIYF.

This clone has just one count. This chain connects TRBV5-6 to TRBJ1-3; possibly TRBD1 for D (6 bases). Germline V gene data show CDR1 as SGHDT and CDR2 as YYEEEE. The CDR3 totals 14 residues. V was shortened by 0 bases and J by 4 bases, with 8 bases between the two germline ends. The CDR3 nucleotides are TGTGCCAGCAGCTTGGGAGACAGGGGAAACACCATATATTTT. As protein: CASSLGDRGNTIYF.

This chain uses TRBV11-2 with TRBJ1-3, with unresolved D. The CDR3 covers 15 residues. CDR1 and CDR2 (germline): SGHAT, FQNNGV. Trimming shortened V by 3 bases and J by 4 bases, and 13 bases separated the two germline ends. This chain's CDR3 is CASSFSRVKGNTIYF. The CDR3 nucleotides read TGTGCCAGCAGCTTCTCCCGGGTAAAAGGAAACACCATATATTTT.

The V call is TRBV19, the J call TRBJ1-4; possibly TRBD1 for D (5 bases). The CDR3 is 13 residues long. Germline CDR1 LNHDA, CDR2 SQIVND (reference sequence). With 8 bases removed from V and 4 bases from J, the gap between germline ends came to 11 bases. This chain's CDR3 is CASLGADNEKLFF. CDR3 bases: TGTGCCAGTCTTGGGGCAGATAATGAAAAACTGTTTTTT. Full variable domain (missing parts from reference TRBV19 and TRBJ1-4): DGGITQSPKYLFRKEGQNVTLSCEQNLNHDAMYWYRQDPGQGLRLIYYSQIVNDFQKGDIAEGYSVSREKKESFPLTVTSAQKNPTAFYLCASLGADNEKLFFGSGTQLSVL.

This chain uses TRBV27 with TRBJ2-3, with D possibly matching TRBD2 (6 bases). The germline CDR1 and CDR2 sequences are MNHEY and SMNVEV (reference sequence). CDR3 length equals 16 residues. The CDR3 loop is CASRWGTSRAADTQYF. The CDR3 DNA reads as TGTGCTTCCCGCTGGGGCACTAGCAGGGCGGCAGATACGCAGTATTTT.

V gene TRBV29-1 combines with J gene TRBJ1-2, with D uncertain. With 4 bases removed from V and 3 bases from J, the gap between germline ends came to 6 bases. The CDR3 totals 11 residues. Germline V gene data show CDR1 as SQVTM and CDR2 as ANQGSEA. The CDR3 coding sequence is TGCAGCGTTGGGGGAGACTATGGCTACACCTTC. It translates to CSVGGDYGYTF.

The chain couples TRBV11-3 to TRBJ2-7, with D possibly being TRBD1 or TRBD2 (5 bases each). This CDR3 has 14 residues. The V end lost 5 bases, the J end lost 3 bases, and 14 bases lay between the germline ends. Germline loops: CDR1 SGHNT, CDR2 YENEEA. The CDR3 reads CASSPGPNLYEQYF. CDR3 nucleotides: TGTGCCAGCAGCCCGGGACCGAACCTCTACGAGCAGTACTTC. The whole variable domain, filled in from reference TRBV11-3 and TRBJ2-7, reads EAGVVQSPRYKIIEKKQPVAFWCNPISGHNTLYWYLQNLGQGPELLIRYENEEAVDDSQLPKDRFSAERLKGVDSTLKIQPAELGDSAVYLCASSPGPNLYEQYFGPGTRLTVT.

This chain links TRBV19 with TRBJ2-2; the D gene is possibly TRBD1 (6 bases). Germline V gives CDR1 LNHDA, CDR2 SQIVND (reference sequence). The CDR3 consists of 16 residues. V lost 0 bases, J lost 3 bases, and 11 bases lay in between. The CDR3 DNA reads as TGTGCCAGTAGTATAGAAGCAGGGGTGTACACCGGGGAGCTGTTTTTT. Translated: CASSIEAGVYTGELFF. The whole variable domain, filled in from reference TRBV19 and TRBJ2-2, reads DGGITQSPKYLFRKEGQNVTLSCEQNLNHDAMYWYRQDPGQGLRLIYYSQIVNDFQKGDIAEGYSVSREKKESFPLTVTSAQKNPTAFYLCASSIEAGVYTGELFFGEGSRLTVL.

The rearrangement joins TRBV19 to TRBJ1-1; TRBD1 is a possible D gene (6 bases). V was shortened by 5 bases and J by 1 base, with 14 bases between the two germline ends. Germline V CDR1 and CDR2: LNHDA, SQIVND (reference sequence). The CDR3 sequence is 15 residues long. The CDR3 sequence: CASSVTGMGNTEAFF. Here the CDR3 DNA reads TGTGCCAGTAGTGTAACAGGGATGGGGAACACTGAAGCTTTCTTT.

V is TRBV27 and J is TRBJ2-5, with 8 nucleotides matching TRBD1. Trimming cost V 4 bases and J 6 bases; bases outside gene matches: 10. In germline, CDR1 is MNHEY, CDR2 SMNVEV (reference sequence). This CDR3 comprises 15 residues. The CDR3 coding sequence is TGTGCCAGCAGTTCCCTGGACAGGGTCTTTAAGACCCAGTACTTC. Translated, it gives CASSSLDRVFKTQYF.

The CDR3 reads CASRVGGTDTQYF. CDR3 nucleotides: TGTGCCAGCAGGGTAGGGGGCACAGATACGCAGTATTTT. The rearrangement links TRBV6-5 to TRBJ2-3; tentatively, D is TRBD1 (5 bases). V was pared by 6 bases and J by 1 base, with 8 bases between. From germline, CDR1 is MNHEY and CDR2 SVGAGI. This CDR3 contains 13 residues.

The chain recombines TRBV30 with TRBJ1-2; 12 nucleotides align to TRBD1. Per the germline V gene, CDR1 is GTSNPN and CDR2 is SVGIG (reference sequence). The CDR3 runs to 16 residues. V dropped 4 bases and J dropped 8; count of bases not matched to a gene: 14. The CDR3 here is CAWNERAGTGGRGYTF. The CDR3 DNA reads TGTGCCTGGAATGAAAGAGCCGGGACAGGGGGCCGAGGCTACACCTTC.

The rearrangement uses TRBV19 and TRBJ1-1; 9 bases line up with TRBD1. The V and J ends lost 5 bases and 13 bases, in that order; junction bases with no gene match: 23. Looked up from germline, CDR1 is LNHDA and CDR2 is SQIVND (reference sequence). This CDR3 is 17 amino acids long. CDR3 DNA: TGTGCCAGTAGTCCCCCTACCTATCGGGACAGGGAAGCTAATGGTTTCTTT. Encoded protein: CASSPPTYRDREANGFF.

The V call is TRBV28, the J call TRBJ1-2, with no clear D. Deletions cut 5 bases from V and 8 bases from J, with 18 bases between. This CDR3 is 14 amino acids long. Germline V CDR1 and CDR2: MDHEN, SYDVKM. The CDR3 spells CASSPSTGFVGYTF. CDR3 coding DNA: TGTGCCAGCAGTCCCTCGACCGGATTCGTGGGCTACACCTTC.